This is a list of T cell receptor beta chains from one sample in a study of monozygotic twins with cystic fibrosis. Assay: immunoSEQ multiplex PCR; the TCRdb copy retains only in-frame clones and omits some. This sample yields some 35,000 clones, of which 85% to 95% are seen a single time; less than 0.2% belongs to the top ten. Sequences were obtained from blood. Source of these receptors: a boy between 2 and 15 years old with cystic fibrosis. Each CDR3 is given without its conserved first and last residue. The order of the fields is J gene, V gene, CDR3 protein.

>TRBJ1-5|TRBV7-6
ASSSGTGQPQH
>TRBJ2-1|TRBV9
ASSKRADYNEQF
>TRBJ2-2|TRBV9
ASSPAAGELF
>TRBJ1-1|TRBV29-1
SAVGQGKTEAF
>TRBJ2-3|TRBV4-3
ASSQVRRGLEDTQY
>TRBJ2-1|TRBV6-1
ASERTVTYNEQF
>TRBJ1-1|TRBV27
ASSLVRGMTEAF
>TRBJ2-3|TRBV9
ASGASGGSTDTQY
>TRBJ1-2|TRBV6-5
ASTRTTGGMGYT
>TRBJ1-1|TRBV5-8
ASSFFGGAMNTEAF
>TRBJ1-5|TRBV7-9
ASSLDGTGHQPQH